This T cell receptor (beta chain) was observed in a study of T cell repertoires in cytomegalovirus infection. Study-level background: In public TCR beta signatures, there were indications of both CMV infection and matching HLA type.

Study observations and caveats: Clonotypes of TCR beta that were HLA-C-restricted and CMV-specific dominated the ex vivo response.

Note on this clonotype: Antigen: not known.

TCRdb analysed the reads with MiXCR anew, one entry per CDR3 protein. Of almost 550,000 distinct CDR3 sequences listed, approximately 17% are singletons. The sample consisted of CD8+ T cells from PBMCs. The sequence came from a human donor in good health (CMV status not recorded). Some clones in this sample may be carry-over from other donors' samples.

The CDR3 loop reads CACLGLNQETQYF. The DNA of the CDR3 is TGTGCCTGCCTCGGACTAAACCAAGAGACCCAGTACTTC. The V and J genes are TRBV2 and TRBJ2-5; tentative D call: TRBD2 (6 bases). CDR1 SNHLY and CDR2 FYNNEI come from the germline V gene. With 11 bases removed from V and 0 bases from J, the gap between germline ends came to 13 bases. The CDR3 length is 13 residues.